The rows below give T cell receptor beta chains drawn from one sample of a study of T cells in Graves' hyperthyroidism and ophthalmopathy. TCRdb re-derived calls from the multiplex PCR reads in MiXCR, one entry per CDR3 protein. The sample contains 450,000 to 700,000 distinct CDR3 sequences, around 46% of which appear only once. The sequenced sample consisted of peripheral blood or thyroid tissue (not recorded which). Source of these receptors: an adult woman with Graves' disease, either hyperthyroidism or ophthalmopathy (not recorded which). Each CDR3 is given with its conserved first and last residue. A D gene is named only where the DNA matches it firmly. Some rows have no size entry. The others give once, few or many, or a class for an expanded clone.

V gene	D gene	J gene	clone size	CDR3 protein	CDR3 DNA
TRBV10-3	NA	TRBJ1-6	NA	CAISENGGGGSPLHF	TGTGCCATCAGTGAGAACGGGGGCGGAGGATCACCCCTCCACTTT
TRBV7-6	NA	TRBJ2-5	many	CASSSGWGLRGTQYF	TGTGCCAGCAGCTCGGGGTGGGGTCTCCGTGGGACCCAGTACTTC
TRBV20-1	NA	TRBJ1-5	NA	CSASTGIQPQHF	TGCAGTGCTAGCACAGGTATACAGCCCCAGCATTTT
TRBV19	NA	TRBJ2-2	many	CASSISGLGTGELFF	TGTGCCAGTAGTATAAGCGGATTGGGCACCGGGGAGCTGTTTTTT
TRBV28	NA	TRBJ1-1	NA	CASSSGGAFF	TGTGCCAGCAGTTCGGGGGGGGCTTTCTTT
TRBV10-3	NA	TRBJ1-1	NA	CAISEWGLAFF	TGTGCCATCAGTGAGTGGGGGCTCGCTTTCTTT
TRBV7-2	TRBD1	TRBJ2-5	once	CASSPDRGGGTQYF	TGTGCCAGTAGCCCTGACAGGGGAGGAGGGACCCAGTACTTC
TRBV28	NA	TRBJ1-1	many	CASRTGSLGNTEAFF	TGTGCCAGCAGAACAGGGTCCCTTGGGAACACTGAAGCTTTCTTT
TRBV20-1	NA	TRBJ2-6	many	CSASTSPSGANVLTF	TGCAGTGCTAGTACTTCCCCCTCTGGGGCCAACGTCCTGACTTTC
TRBV7-2	NA	TRBJ1-2	NA	CASSPGTSTGYTF	TGTGCCAGCAGCCCCGGGACATCAACCGGCTACACCTTC
TRBV24-1	NA	TRBJ1-6	NA	CATSASPGANSPLHF	TGTGCCACCAGTGCTAGTCCGGGGGCTAATTCACCCCTCCACTTT
TRBV30	NA	TRBJ2-7	once	CAWSLICEQYF	TGTGCCTGGAGTTTAATATGCGAGCAGTACTTC
TRBV7-9	NA	TRBJ1-6	many	CASSLAGLNSPLHF	TGTGCCAGCAGCTTGGCAGGGCTTAATTCACCCCTCCACTTT
TRBV28	NA	TRBJ1-4	NA	CGSGEGEKLFF	TGTGGGTCCGGCGAAGGGGAAAAACTGTTTTTT
TRBV2	NA	TRBJ2-7	many	CASSEQYF	TGTGCCAGCAGCGAGCAGTACTTC
TRBV7-6	TRBD2	TRBJ2-7	NA	CASSLGLAGGPREQYF	TGTGCCAGCAGCTTAGGACTAGCGGGAGGGCCTCGAGAGCAGTACTTC
TRBV30	NA	TRBJ1-2	many	CASLRGPIVGYTF	TGTGCCTCGTTAAGAGGCCCCATTGTAGGCTACACCTTC
TRBV11-1	NA	TRBJ1-2	NA	CASSVEAPGYGYTF	TGTGCCAGCAGCGTTGAAGCCCCAGGGTATGGCTACACCTTC
TRBV4-1	NA	TRBJ1-6	many	CASSQANPGNNSPLHF	TGCGCCAGCAGCCAAGCTAATCCGGGAAATAATTCACCCCTCCACTTT
TRBV20-1	TRBD1	TRBJ2-5	NA	CSARSQPTGQAIQETQYF	TGCAGTGCTAGATCTCAACCGACGGGACAGGCGATCCAAGAGACCCAGTACTTC
TRBV7-2	NA	TRBJ1-1	NA	CASSLQGRGSEAFF	TGTGCCAGCAGCTTACAGGGTCGGGGGTCTGAAGCTTTCTTT
TRBV27	TRBD1	TRBJ2-5	many	CASSWTGRETQYF	TGTGCCAGCAGTTGGACAGGGAGGGAGACCCAGTACTTC
TRBV20-1	NA	TRBJ2-7	many	CSASRPLGGRYEQYF	TGCAGTGCTAGTCGACCCCTGGGAGGTCGGTACGAGCAGTACTTC
TRBV6-1	NA	TRBJ1-5	NA	CASGAGGTPNQPQHF	TGTGCCAGCGGGGCCGGGGGGACACCAAATCAGCCCCAGCATTTT
TRBV6-2/TRBV6-3	NA	TRBJ1-6	NA	CASSYGPGTLHF	TGTGCCAGCAGTTACGGTCCGGGAACCCTCCACTTT
TRBV11-1	NA	TRBJ1-2	NA	CASSLGPGETGYTF	TGTGCCAGCAGCTTAGGACCAGGGGAGACTGGCTACACCTTC
TRBV20-1	TRBD2	TRBJ2-7	NA	CSASPAGGYEQYF	TGCAGTGCTAGTCCAGCGGGAGGGTACGAGCAGTACTTC
TRBV7-9	TRBD1	TRBJ1-2	NA	CASSLGAGGDYGYTF	TGTGCCAGCAGCTTAGGGGCAGGGGGCGACTATGGCTACACCTTC
TRBV29-1	NA	TRBJ2-7	NA	CSARSLEGFGVEQYF	TGCAGCGCCCGGTCGTTGGAGGGATTCGGCGTCGAGCAGTACTTC
TRBV7-2	TRBD2	TRBJ2-3	NA	CASTPDPSGSTDTQYF	TGTGCCAGCACCCCAGACCCTAGCGGTAGCACAGATACGCAGTATTTT
TRBV13	NA	TRBJ1-1	many	CASSPRGFPGTEAFF	TGTGCCAGCAGCCCTCGAGGATTTCCCGGAACTGAAGCTTTCTTT
TRBV11-2	NA	TRBJ1-1	many	CAAGGEAFF	TGTGCCGCGGGGGGGGAAGCTTTCTTT
TRBV3-1	NA	TRBJ2-6	many	CASSQRRDSGANVLTF	TGTGCCAGCAGCCAAAGACGGGACTCTGGGGCCAACGTCCTGACTTTC
TRBV5-1	TRBD2	TRBJ2-7	many	CASSRTSGDVSYEQYF	TGCGCCAGCAGCAGGACTAGCGGGGACGTTTCCTACGAGCAGTACTTC
TRBV7-9	NA	TRBJ2-2	NA	CASSQRQLTGELFF	TGTGCCAGCAGCCAACGACAGCTCACCGGGGAGCTGTTTTTT
TRBV27	TRBD2	TRBJ2-7	many	CASGGIGIAGGPGEQYF	TGTGCCAGCGGAGGTATCGGGATAGCGGGAGGGCCCGGGGAGCAGTACTTC
TRBV25-1	NA	TRBJ2-7	many	CASSPSHEQYF	TGTGCCAGCAGTCCTAGCCACGAGCAGTACTTC
TRBV7-9	TRBD1	TRBJ1-5	many	CASSWGGGTGNQPQHF	TGTGCCAGCAGCTGGGGGGGCGGGACAGGGAATCAGCCCCAGCATTTT
TRBV20-1	NA	TRBJ2-7	NA	CSARVHRTYEQYF	TGCAGTGCCAGGGTTCACAGAACCTACGAGCAGTACTTC
TRBV6-6	TRBD1	TRBJ1-6	few	CAISQTGADSPLHF	TGTGCCATCAGCCAGACAGGGGCCGATTCACCCCTCCACTTT
TRBV24-1	TRBD2	TRBJ2-7	few	CATSDITGVAGQYF	TGTGCCACCAGTGACATTACAGGAGTAGCGGGGCAGTACTTC
TRBV15	NA	TRBJ1-2	many	CATSGYKEAARYTF	TGTGCCACCAGCGGCTACAAGGAGGCTGCGCGCTACACCTTC
TRBV2	TRBD2	TRBJ2-7	NA	CASRTLAGGLVEQYF	TGTGCCAGCAGGACCCTAGCGGGAGGGCTGGTCGAGCAGTACTTC
TRBV2	NA	TRBJ1-1	once	CASSQDRRATEAFF	TGTGCCAGCAGTCAGGACAGACGGGCCACTGAAGCTTTCTTT
TRBV7-3	TRBD2	TRBJ2-7	many	CASSLTPRISREGCEQYF	TGTGCCAGCAGCTTAACCCCGAGAATCTCGCGGGAGGGGTGCGAGCAGTACTTC
TRBV6-2/TRBV6-3	TRBD1	TRBJ1-1	NA	CASSVQGRRTEAFF	TGTGCCAGCAGCGTACAGGGGAGGAGGACTGAAGCTTTCTTT
TRBV7-9	NA	TRBJ1-6	NA	CASRMGLHNSLLHF	TGTGCCAGCAGAATGGGGCTCCATAATTCACTCCTCCACTTT
TRBV10-3	NA	TRBJ1-2	NA	CAISSLTGLTGYTF	TGTGCCATCAGTTCCTTGACGGGTTTGACAGGCTACACCTTC
TRBV20-1	TRBD1	TRBJ1-1	many	CSAERGRRTEAFF	TGCAGTGCCGAAAGGGGGCGGAGAACTGAAGCTTTCTTT
TRBV12-3/TRBV12-4	TRBD1	TRBJ1-2	NA	CASSRGTGGTYGYTF	TGTGCCAGCAGCCGCGGGACAGGGGGCACCTATGGCTACACCTTC
TRBV19	TRBD1	TRBJ2-7	once	CASSPHSPGQGRDEQYF	TGTGCCAGTAGTCCACACTCCCCGGGACAGGGACGGGATGAGCAGTACTTC
TRBV5-1	NA	TRBJ2-7	many	CASSFATGASYEQYF	TGCGCCAGCAGCTTTGCGACGGGGGCCTCCTACGAGCAGTACTTC
TRBV5-1	NA	TRBJ2-7	many	CASKASGTSDYEQYF	TGCGCCAGTAAAGCTTCAGGGACTTCCGACTACGAGCAGTACTTC
TRBV7-2	TRBD1	TRBJ1-5	once	CASSPIGARGRNQPQHF	TGTGCCAGCAGCCCTATTGGGGCCAGGGGGCGAAATCAGCCCCAGCATTTT
TRBV10-3	TRBD2	TRBJ2-7	NA	CAISGTSGRHEQYF	TGTGCCATCAGTGGGACTAGCGGGAGGCACGAGCAGTACTTC
TRBV7-7	TRBD2	TRBJ2-7	NA	CASSRGTIYEQYF	TGTGCTAGCAGCCGAGGGACTATCTACGAGCAGTACTTC
TRBV7-2	NA	TRBJ2-7	once	CASSLGVGAGHEQYF	TGTGCCAGCAGCTTAGGGGTAGGGGCAGGGCACGAGCAGTACTTC